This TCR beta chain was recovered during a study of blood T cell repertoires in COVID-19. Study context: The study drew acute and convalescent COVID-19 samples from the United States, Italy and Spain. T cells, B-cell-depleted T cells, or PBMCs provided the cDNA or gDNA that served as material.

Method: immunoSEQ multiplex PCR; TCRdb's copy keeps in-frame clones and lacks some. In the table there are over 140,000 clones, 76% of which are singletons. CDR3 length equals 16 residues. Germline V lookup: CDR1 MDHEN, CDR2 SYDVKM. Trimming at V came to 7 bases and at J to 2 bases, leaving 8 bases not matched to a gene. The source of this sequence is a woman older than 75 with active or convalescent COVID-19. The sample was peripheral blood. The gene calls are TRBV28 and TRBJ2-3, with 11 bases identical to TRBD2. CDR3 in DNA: TGTGCCAGCACGGTCACTAGCGGGGGCCTCACAGATACGCAGTATTTT. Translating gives CASTVTSGGLTDTQYF. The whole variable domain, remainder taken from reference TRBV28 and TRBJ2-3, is DVKVTQSSRYLVKRTGEKVFLECVQDMDHENMFWYRQDPGLGLRLIYFSYDVKMKEKGDIPEGYSVSREKKERFSLILESASTNQTSMYLCASTVTSGGLTDTQYFGPGTRLTVL.